Listed below are T cell receptor beta chains from one sample, sequenced in a study of siplizumab effects on memory and regulatory T cells. Generated by immunoSEQ multiplex PCR, the TCRdb table keeps only in-frame clones and is missing some. Altogether some 120,000 clones are present, 94% being singletons, with the ten largest covering approximately 1.8%. The sample consisted of non-Treg CD4+ T cells sorted from blood. All receptors derive from a human donor in good health. The CDR3 runs from the conserved cysteine through the conserved F or W. A D gene is named only where the DNA matches it firmly. The size field is filled for only some rows; it gives once, few, many or a size class.

clone_size,d_call,v_call,j_call,cdr3_nt,cdr3_aa
-,TRBD2,TRBV15,TRBJ2-1,TGTGCCACCAGACTAGCGGGGGGGCAAGGTGAGCAGTTCTTC,CATRLAGGQGEQFF
-,TRBD2,TRBV7-2,TRBJ2-5,TGTGCCAGCAGCTTCATCCTAGCGGGGGCCAGCCATTCCCACTTC,CASSFILAGASHSHF
-,-,TRBV6-5,TRBJ2-7,TGTGCCAGCAGGGCCACTAGCAGTTCGATCCACGAGCAGTACTTC,CASRATSSSIHEQYF
-,-,TRBV15,TRBJ2-3,TGTGCCACCAGCGGCTCATCCCTCCTAGATACGCAGTATTTT,CATSGSSLLDTQYF
few,TRBD1,TRBV7-2,TRBJ1-1,TGTGCCAGCAGCTCCAGGGGGCTCAACACTGAAGCTTTCTTT,CASSSRGLNTEAFF
-,-,TRBV27,TRBJ1-2,TGTGCCAGCAGTCCCTTGGGGGACCGCTACACCTTC,CASSPLGDRYTF
once,-,TRBV19,TRBJ2-1,TGTGCCAGTAGTATTGGACAGACCCGACTTAACAATGAGCAGTTCTTC,CASSIGQTRLNNEQFF
-,TRBD1,TRBV5-6,TRBJ2-3,TGTGCCAGCAGTGAGATAGGGGGCCTTAGAGATACGCAGTATTTT,CASSEIGGLRDTQYF
once,-,TRBV7-2,TRBJ2-3,TGTGCCAGCAGCCCAACGTCCGCCACAGATACGCAGTATTTT,CASSPTSATDTQYF
-,TRBD1,TRBV28,TRBJ2-1,TGTGCCAGCAGTACCCCAGGGGGTGAGCAGTTCTTC,CASSTPGGEQFF
-,TRBD1,TRBV5-1,TRBJ2-2,TGCGCCAGCAGCTCCTTAACAGGGGTCGGGACCGGGGAGCTGTTTTTT,CASSSLTGVGTGELFF
-,-,TRBV5-1,TRBJ1-3,TGCGCCAGCAGCTTAGAGACCTCTGGAAACACCATATATTTT,CASSLETSGNTIYF
-,-,TRBV11-2,TRBJ1-4,TGTGCCAGCAGCCAGTGGGTAACTAATGAAAAACTGTTTTTT,CASSQWVTNEKLFF
-,-,TRBV5-1,TRBJ1-1,TGCGCCAGCAGCCCTCATACCAACGGAAACACTGAAGCTTTCTTT,CASSPHTNGNTEAFF
-,-,TRBV10-1,TRBJ1-1,TGCGCCAGCAGTGATCTCCCGGCGGACACTGAAGCTTTCTTT,CASSDLPADTEAFF
-,-,TRBV11-3,TRBJ1-1,TGTGCCAGCAGCTTATCGGGTGGGGAAGCTTTCTTT,CASSLSGGEAFF
-,-,TRBV19,TRBJ1-3,TGTGCCAGCCGACCGTCCTCTGGAAACACCATATATTTT,CASRPSSGNTIYF
once,-,TRBV18,TRBJ1-4,TGTGCCAGCTCACCACCGGGGCAGGAGAATGAAAAACTGTTTTTT,CASSPPGQENEKLFF
once,TRBD2,TRBV6-1,TRBJ2-2,TGTGCCAGTCAAGCGGGAGTATTGACCGGGGAGCTGTTTTTT,CASQAGVLTGELFF
-,-,TRBV6-5,TRBJ1-1,TGTGCCAGCAGTTACACACAGGGGAACACTGAAGCTTTCTTT,CASSYTQGNTEAFF
-,-,TRBV20-1,TRBJ2-1,TGCAGTGCTAGGTGGTCCCTTGGGCAGTTCTTC,CSARWSLGQFF
-,-,TRBV6-1,TRBJ2-7,TGTACCAGCAGTACGGGGACCTTAACCTACGAGCAGTACTTC,CTSSTGTLTYEQYF
-,TRBD2,TRBV10-1,TRBJ2-3,TGCGCCAGCAGCCGAGGGACTAGCGGGAGCATAGATACGCAGTATTTT,CASSRGTSGSIDTQYF
-,-,TRBV11-2,TRBJ2-7,TGTGCCAGCACCGGGTGGACAGTTTCCTACGAGCAGTACTTC,CASTGWTVSYEQYF
-,-,TRBV11-2,TRBJ1-2,TGTGCCAGCAGCATCCGGGACGGAACCTCTAACTATGGCTACACCTTC,CASSIRDGTSNYGYTF
-,-,TRBV12-5,TRBJ2-4,TGTGCTAGTGGTTTCTTAGGACAGCAAGCCCTGGGCATTCAGTACTTC,CASGFLGQQALGIQYF
-,TRBD1,TRBV9,TRBJ1-3,TGTGCCAGCAGCCCCGGGACAGGGGTCTTCTCTGGAAACACCATATATTTT,CASSPGTGVFSGNTIYF
-,-,TRBV30,TRBJ2-6,TGTGCCTGGAGTGTATCCTTGCTCTCCCCCTCTGGGGCCAACGTCCTGACTTTC,CAWSVSLLSPSGANVLTF
-,-,TRBV28,TRBJ2-5,TGTGCCAGCAGCACCCCCCGGGTTGTGTCAGGAGAGACCCAGTACTTC,CASSTPRVVSGETQYF
-,TRBD2,TRBV27,TRBJ2-3,TGTGCCAGCACACTAGCGGGAGGGGATACGCAGTATTTT,CASTLAGGDTQYF
-,-,TRBV7-3,TRBJ2-3,TGTGCCAGCAGCGTATCTAGCGGCACAGATACGCAGTATTTT,CASSVSSGTDTQYF
-,TRBD2,TRBV19,TRBJ2-1,TGTGCCAGTAGTCCCCTCGGGGCTAGCGGGAGCAATGAGCAGTTCTTC,CASSPLGASGSNEQFF
-,-,TRBV5-1,TRBJ1-1,TGCGCCAGCAGCTTGGCCGGACACACTGAAGCTTTCTTT,CASSLAGHTEAFF
once,-,TRBV5-1,TRBJ2-7,TGCGCCAGCAGCTACCCGACACTGAGCTCCTACGAGCAGTACTTC,CASSYPTLSSYEQYF
-,-,TRBV7-8,TRBJ2-7,TGTGCCAGCAGCTTAGTTCTGACAGCAGGGGTCTACGAGCAGTACTTC,CASSLVLTAGVYEQYF
-,-,TRBV7-8,TRBJ1-3,TGTGCCAGCAGCTCTTACATCGAGGGCACCATATATTTT,CASSSYIEGTIYF
-,-,TRBV6-1,TRBJ2-3,TGTGCCAGCAGTGATCAAACAGGCGCAGATACGCAGTATTTT,CASSDQTGADTQYF
-,-,TRBV4-1,TRBJ2-2,TGCGCCAGCAGCCAAGATCGGGGTGAGGTCACCGGGGAGCTGTTTTTT,CASSQDRGEVTGELFF
-,TRBD1,TRBV5-1,TRBJ2-7,TGCGCCAGCAGCTTCGACAGGGGGCCCTACGAGCAGTACTTC,CASSFDRGPYEQYF
-,TRBD2,TRBV4-2,TRBJ2-3,TGTGCCAGCAGCCCGGGACCCGGGACTAGCGATGCAATCACAGATACGCAGTATTTT,CASSPGPGTSDAITDTQYF
-,TRBD2,TRBV12-5,TRBJ2-1,TGTGCTAGTGGTTTTACAAGACTAGCAAATGAGCAGTTCTTC,CASGFTRLANEQFF
-,TRBD1,TRBV5-6,TRBJ1-1,TGTGCCAGCAGCTCGGGACAGGGAATGAACACTGAAGCTTTCTTT,CASSSGQGMNTEAFF
-,-,TRBV19,TRBJ1-5,TGTGCCAGTAGTATTGCCGACACCAATCAGCCCCAGCATTTT,CASSIADTNQPQHF
-,TRBD1,TRBV6-1,TRBJ1-3,TGTGCCAGCAGTGGTCGGGACAGGATCTCTGGAAACACCATATATTTT,CASSGRDRISGNTIYF
-,TRBD2,TRBV18,TRBJ2-3,TGTGCCAGCTCACCACTAGCGGGAGACACAGATACGCAGTATTTT,CASSPLAGDTDTQYF
-,-,TRBV10-3,TRBJ2-5,TGTGCCACCTGGATGGGGCGATTGCAGACCCAGTACTTC,CATWMGRLQTQYF
once,-,TRBV2,TRBJ1-1,TGTGCCAGCAGGTTTCGCGTCGAGGCTGAAGCTTTCTTT,CASRFRVEAEAFF
few,TRBD1,TRBV25-1,TRBJ1-4,TGTGCCAGCGGGGACAGGGCCTTTGAAAAACTGTTTTTT,CASGDRAFEKLFF
-,TRBD1,TRBV10-3,TRBJ2-7,TGTGCCATCAGTGTCGGGGACAGGCCCTACGAGCAGTACTTC,CAISVGDRPYEQYF